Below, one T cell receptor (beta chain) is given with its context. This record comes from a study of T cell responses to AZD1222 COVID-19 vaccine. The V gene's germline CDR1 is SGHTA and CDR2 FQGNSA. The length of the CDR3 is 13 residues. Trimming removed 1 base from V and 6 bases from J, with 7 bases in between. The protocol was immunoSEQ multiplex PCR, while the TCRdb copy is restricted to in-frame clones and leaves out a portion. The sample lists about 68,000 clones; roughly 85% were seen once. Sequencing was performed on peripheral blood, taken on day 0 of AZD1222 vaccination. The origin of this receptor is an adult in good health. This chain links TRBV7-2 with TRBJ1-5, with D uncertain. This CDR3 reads CASSLEPPQPQHF. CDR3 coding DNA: TGTGCCAGCAGCTTAGAGCCCCCTCAGCCCCAGCATTTT.